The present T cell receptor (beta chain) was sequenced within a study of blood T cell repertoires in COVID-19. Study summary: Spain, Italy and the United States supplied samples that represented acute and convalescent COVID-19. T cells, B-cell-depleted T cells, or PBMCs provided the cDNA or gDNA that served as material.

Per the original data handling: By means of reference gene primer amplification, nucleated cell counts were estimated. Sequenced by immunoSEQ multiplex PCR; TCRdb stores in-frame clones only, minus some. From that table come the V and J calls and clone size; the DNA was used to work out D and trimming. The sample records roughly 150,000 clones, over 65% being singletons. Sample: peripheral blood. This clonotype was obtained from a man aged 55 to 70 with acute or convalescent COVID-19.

DNA for the CDR3: TGTGCCAGCAGTTTAGTTTGGAGAGGCACTGAAGCTTTCTTT. It yields the protein CASSLVWRGTEAFF. The chain uses TRBV27 and TRBJ1-1; D not resolved. Germline V gene lookup returns CDR1 MNHEY and CDR2 SMNVEV (reference sequence). The CDR3 runs to 14 residues. Trimming stripped 2 bases from V and 4 bases from J, with 11 bases between.